The 27 T cell receptor beta chains below all came from one sample that was sequenced in a study of T-cell memory formation after mild COVID-19. TCRdb recomputed calls from the 5' RACE reads with MiXCR, one row per CDR3 protein. The table has around 300,000 distinct CDR3 sequences, 10% to 15% seen once. The specimen sequenced was PBMCs or a T cell subset sorted from them (not recorded which). These receptors were taken from a man aged 18 to 30 who had mild COVID-19 (a few samples of this study predate the infection). Cell type and time point are not known.

This chain connects TRBV30 to TRBJ2-2; 9 positions agree with TRBD1. The CDR3 has 13 residues. V was pared by 8 bases and J by 7 bases, with 8 bases of the junction left unmatched. The germline V gene encodes CDR1 GTSNPN and CDR2 SVGIG (reference sequence). The CDR3 DNA sequence: TGTGCCCACAGGACAGGGGAAATCGGGGAGCTGTTTTTT. Amino acids: CAHRTGEIGELFF.

This clonotype was observed at least ten times. The genes are TRBV29-1 and TRBJ1-1; D is uncertain. The V gene lost 7 bases and the J gene lost 4 bases, with 10 bases spanning the gap. This CDR3 comprises 11 residues. Germline V gene lookup returns CDR1 SQVTM and CDR2 ANQGSEA. The CDR3 DNA follows: TGCAGCGGGGAAGAGGGCACTGAAGCTTTCTTT. This translates into CSGEEGTEAFF.

This clonotype was recorded a few times. CDR3 DNA: TGTGCCAGCAGCTTAACCAGGGTAGCTTTCTTT. This encodes CASSLTRVAFF. The gene calls are TRBV7-2 and TRBJ1-1, with D perhaps matching TRBD1 (5 bases). The CDR3 loop spans 11 amino acids. The V and J ends lost 2 bases and 10 bases respectively, with 8 bases between them. The germline gives CDR1 SGHTA, CDR2 FQGNSA.

This clonotype occurred a few times. Here the CDR3 reads CASSLRETGETQYF. CDR3 DNA: TGCGCCAGCAGCCTAAGGGAGACGGGAGAGACCCAGTACTTC. This chain joins TRBV5-1 and TRBJ2-5; D may be TRBD2 (5 bases). Looked up from germline, CDR1 is SGHRS and CDR2 is YFSETQ. V was trimmed by 4 bases and J by 4 bases, leaving 14 bases between them. The CDR3 is 14 residues long.

This clonotype was seen more than once but under ten times. This chain uses TRBV6-1 with TRBJ2-3; TRBD1 matches at 8 bases. The CDR3 loop spans 14 amino acids. Per the germline V gene, CDR1 is MNHNS and CDR2 is SASEGT. The V and J ends lost 1 base and 4 bases, in that order; junction bases with no gene match: 1. CDR3: CASSEVQGADTQYF. In DNA, the CDR3 is TGTGCCAGCAGTGAAGTACAGGGGGCAGATACGCAGTATTTT.

This clonotype was found a few times. The chain combines TRBV5-1 with TRBJ2-2; the D is unclear. Germline lookup yields CDR1 SGHRS and CDR2 YFSETQ. This CDR3 comprises 14 residues. V was cut by 0 bases and J by 4 bases, with 7 bases left in between. DNA of the CDR3: TGCGCCAGCAGCTTGGAGACACCCACCGGGGAGCTGTTTTTT. It encodes CASSLETPTGELFF.

The CDR3 protein is CASSQGRESPLHF. CDR3 sequence (DNA): TGTGCCAGCAGCCAAGGAAGGGAGTCCCCCCTCCACTTT. The V gene is TRBV3-1, the J gene TRBJ1-6; D unresolved. Germline-derived CDR1 and CDR2 are LGHDT and YNNKEL (reference sequence). The V end lost 1 base, the J end lost 13 bases, and 11 bases lay between the germline ends. The CDR3 spans 13 residues. The entire variable domain, with the rest obtained from reference TRBV3-1 and TRBJ1-6, is as follows: DTAVSQTPKYLVTQMGNDKSIKCEQNLGHDTMYWYKQDSKKFLKIMFSYNNKELIINETVPNRFSPKSPDKAHLNLHINSLELGDSAVYFCASSQGRESPLHFGNGTRLTVT.

The chain recombines TRBV15 with TRBJ2-5, with D maybe TRBD2 (6 bases). The V gene's germline CDR1 is LNHNV and CDR2 YYDKDF (reference sequence). The germline V and J ends were trimmed by 0 bases and 3 bases, with 14 bases remaining between them. The CDR3 runs to 16 residues. CDR3 coding DNA: TGTGCCACCAGCAGAGACGGAGGGGTTGGGGAAGAGACCCAGTACTTC. Translating gives CATSRDGGVGEETQYF.

The V and J genes are TRBV11-2 and TRBJ1-4; D gene ambiguous. CDR3 length: 15 residues. The germline CDR1 and CDR2 sequences are SGHAT and FQNNGV. V gave up 2 bases and J gave up 3 bases, with 10 bases separating them. The CDR3 loop is CASSLQPGANEKLFF. Written as DNA, the CDR3 is TGTGCCAGCAGCTTACAACCGGGAGCTAATGAAAAACTGTTTTTT. Together with reference TRBV11-2 and TRBJ1-4, the CDR3 gives the full variable domain: EAGVAQSPRYKIIEKRQSVAFWCNPISGHATLYWYQQILGQGPKLLIQFQNNGVVDDSQLPKDRFSAERLKGVDSTLKIQPAKLEDSAVYLCASSLQPGANEKLFFGSGTQLSVL.

This clonotype was seen a handful of times. The chain joins TRBV20-1 to TRBJ2-7, with D unresolved. With 5 bases removed from V and 4 bases from J, the gap between germline ends came to 9 bases. Germline V lookup: CDR1 DFQATT, CDR2 SNEGSKA (reference sequence). The length of the CDR3 is 11 residues. The CDR3 region is CSAWRSYEQYF. The CDR3 DNA reads as TGCAGTGCTTGGAGAAGTTACGAGCAGTACTTC.

This chain joins TRBV10-2 and TRBJ1-4, with no clear D. Trimming took off 4 bases at V and 7 bases at J, with 28 bases between the two ends. CDR3 length equals 19 residues. CDR1 WSHSY and CDR2 SAAADI come from the germline V gene. The CDR3 spells CASSGPSMGGVGWGEKLFF. In DNA, the CDR3 is TGCGCCAGCAGTGGTCCGTCCATGGGAGGAGTGGGATGGGGTGAAAAACTGTTTTTT.

J is TRBJ1-2 and V is TRBV18; D unclear. V was shortened by 3 bases and J by 4 bases, with 12 bases between the two germline ends. The CDR3 has 14 residues. Germline V gene lookup returns CDR1 KGHSH and CDR2 LQKENI. This chain's CDR3 is CASSPNLPSYGYTF. CDR3 DNA: TGTGCCAGCTCACCGAACCTCCCTAGCTATGGCTACACCTTC.

The chain joins TRBV20-1 to TRBJ1-4; perhaps TRBD1 as D (5 bases). This CDR3 has 12 residues. Deletions cut 6 bases from V and 8 bases from J, with 13 bases between. Germline V CDR1 and CDR2: DFQATT, SNEGSKA (reference sequence). CDR3 region: CSAEGREEKLFF. CDR3 nucleotides: TGCAGTGCAGAGGGACGGGAAGAAAAACTGTTTTTT.

This chain connects TRBV27 to TRBJ2-7, with D possibly TRBD1 on 6 matching bases. From germline, CDR1 is MNHEY and CDR2 SMNVEV (reference sequence). Trimming removed 0 bases at V and 1 base at J, with 13 bases between. The CDR3 runs to 16 residues. CDR3 protein: CASSLSGALASYEQYF. CDR3 nucleotide sequence: TGTGCCAGCAGTTTATCGGGGGCCCTCGCTTCCTACGAGCAGTACTTC.

The chain combines TRBV11-2 with TRBJ2-3, with TRBD2 as a possible D gene (6 bases). Per the germline V gene, CDR1 is SGHAT and CDR2 is FQNNGV. The CDR3 loop spans 17 amino acids. V lost 5 bases, J lost 2 bases, and 20 bases lay in between. The CDR3 DNA reads as TGTGCCAGCAGCAGGGCGGAGACCTTGGGACTCACAGATACGCAGTATTTT. The encoded protein is CASSRAETLGLTDTQYF.

This clonotype was seen more than once but under ten times. The CDR3 DNA sequence: TGCGCCAGCAGCTTGTACCAGGGGGCGCCTGGCTACACCTTC. It specifies CASSLYQGAPGYTF. This chain joins TRBV5-1 and TRBJ1-2, with 8 positions matching TRBD1. This CDR3 region has 14 residues. V lost 1 base and J lost 7; bases outside the gene matches: 6. Germline CDR1 is SGHRS and CDR2 is YFSETQ.

The chain has TRBV9 and TRBJ2-1; either TRBD1 or TRBD2 may supply D (5 bases each). V lost 3 bases, J lost 5 bases, and 18 bases lay in between. Per germline, CDR1 SGDLS and CDR2 YYNGEE. CDR3 length: 16 residues. CDR3 loop: CASSAIPGSRDNEQFF. The CDR3 nucleotides read TGTGCCAGCAGCGCTATTCCAGGGAGCCGAGACAATGAGCAGTTCTTC.

In this sample, this clonotype turned up many times. CDR3 sequence reads: CSARDLRGGEKLFF. Written as DNA, the CDR3 is TGCAGTGCTAGAGATCTCAGGGGCGGAGAAAAACTGTTTTTT. The chain uses TRBV20-1 and TRBJ1-4, with D perhaps TRBD1 (6 bases). In germline, CDR1 is DFQATT, CDR2 SNEGSKA (reference sequence). This CDR3 region has 14 residues. V gave up 0 bases and J gave up 8 bases, with 13 bases separating them.

This clonotype was counted between two and nine times. CDR3 sequence: CASSPAAPLSYEQYV. The DNA for the CDR3 is TGTGCCAGCAGCCCTGCGGCCCCGCTCTCCTACGAGCAGTACGTC. J is TRBJ2-7 and V is TRBV6-5; D remains unclear. Trimming stripped 6 bases from V and 0 bases from J, with 15 bases between. Germline lookup yields CDR1 MNHEY and CDR2 SVGAGI. CDR3 size: 15 residues.

This clonotype occurred many times. V is TRBV20-1 and J is TRBJ1-4; D is ambiguous. Trimming pared 0 bases from V and 8 bases from J, leaving 4 bases between. The CDR3 covers 11 residues. Germline CDR1 DFQATT, CDR2 SNEGSKA (reference sequence). CDR3 in DNA: TGCAGTGCTAGAGATCGCGAAAAACTGTTTTTT. The encoded protein is CSARDREKLFF.

The rearrangement uses TRBV11-3 and TRBJ2-2, with 10 bases fitting TRBD1. With 2 bases clipped from V and 0 bases from J, the junction kept 3 bases outside the gene matches. Germline CDR1 reads SGHNT; CDR2 reads YENEEA. There are 17 residues in the CDR3. The DNA for the CDR3 is TGTGCCAGCAGCTTACATGGGACAGGGGCGAACACCGGGGAGCTGTTTTTT. Protein product: CASSLHGTGANTGELFF.

In its sample, this clonotype was seen a few times. J is TRBJ2-2 and V is TRBV5-1; 11 bases fit TRBD2. In germline, CDR1 is SGHRS, CDR2 YFSETQ. The CDR3 extends over 15 amino acids. V dropped 2 bases and J dropped 6; count of bases not matched to a gene: 3. CDR3 sequence: CASSLLAGEAGELFF. The CDR3 coding sequence is TGCGCCAGCAGCTTACTAGCGGGGGAGGCCGGGGAGCTGTTTTTT.

In its sample, this clonotype was seen many times. The V call is TRBV5-1, the J call TRBJ2-2, with D tentatively TRBD2 (6 bases). The germline V and J ends were trimmed by 0 bases and 5 bases, with 14 bases remaining between them. Germline-derived CDR1 and CDR2 are SGHRS and YFSETQ. The CDR3 runs 16 residues. DNA of the CDR3: TGCGCCAGCAGCTTGGCGGCCTGGGGGGAAACCGGGGAGCTGTTTTTT. Encoded protein: CASSLAAWGETGELFF.

The V and J genes are TRBV9 and TRBJ2-7; TRBD1 matches 7 bases. With V trimmed by 0 bases and J by 3 bases, 6 bases remained unmatched. The germline V gene encodes CDR1 SGDLS and CDR2 YYNGEE. The CDR3 consists of 15 residues. The DNA for the CDR3 is TGTGCCAGCAGCGTAGCCCCGACAGGGAGCTACGAGCAGTACTTC. The encoded protein is CASSVAPTGSYEQYF.

There are a few counts of this clonotype. This chain connects TRBV7-9 to TRBJ2-2; the D gene is possibly TRBD1 (5 bases). The V and J ends lost 5 bases and 6 bases respectively, with 19 bases between them. The CDR3 is made up of 16 amino acids. Looked up from germline, CDR1 is SEHNR and CDR2 is FQNEAQ (reference sequence). The CDR3 DNA reads TGTGCCAGCAGCGACGGGTCCAGGGTCAAGGCCGGGGAGCTGTTTTTT. It translates to CASSDGSRVKAGELFF.

This chain uses TRBV5-1 with TRBJ2-2; unclear D gene. This CDR3 has 13 residues. The V and J ends lost 4 bases and 7 bases respectively, with 11 bases between them. In germline, CDR1 is SGHRS, CDR2 YFSETQ. For the CDR3, the DNA is TGCGCCAGCAGCCCGAGGTTAGACGGGGAGCTGTTTTTT. Translated, it gives CASSPRLDGELFF. The whole variable domain, filled in from reference TRBV5-1 and TRBJ2-2, reads KAGVTQTPRYLIKTRGQQVTLSCSPISGHRSVSWYQQTPGQGLQFLFEYFSETQRNKGNFPGRFSGRQFSNSRSEMNVSTLELGDSALYLCASSPRLDGELFFGEGSRLTVL.

This clonotype has a handful of counts. J is TRBJ2-3 and V is TRBV3-1, with 11 bases aligning to TRBD2. The length of the CDR3 is 17 residues. With 1 base clipped from V and 4 bases from J, the junction kept 7 bases outside the gene matches. Per germline, CDR1 LGHDT and CDR2 YNNKEL (reference sequence). The CDR3 bases are TGTGCCAGCAGCCAAGTTTATAGCGGGGGGGCCGCAGATACGCAGTATTTT. Translated: CASSQVYSGGAADTQYF.